A single sample is the source of the 29 T cell receptor beta chains below, sequenced in a study of cytotoxic CD8 clonotypes in ibrutinib-treated CLL. Assay: immunoSEQ multiplex PCR; the TCRdb copy retains only in-frame clones and omits some. The data show approximately 190,000 clones, roughly 77% seen once. The sample consisted of PBMCs, taken after 12 months of ibrutinib treatment. These receptors came from a human donor with chronic lymphocytic leukemia.

The rearrangement links TRBV7-8 to TRBJ1-5, with D uncertain. Between the trimmed V and J ends, which lost 4 bases and 5 bases, there was a span of 6 bases. Germline lookup yields CDR1 SGHVS and CDR2 FQNEAQ. The CDR3 spans 12 residues. The CDR3 loop is CASSSTDQPQHF. The CDR3 DNA sequence: TGTGCCAGCAGCTCTACAGATCAGCCCCAGCATTTT.

This chain joins TRBV5-4 and TRBJ1-5; no reliable D call. Germline V gene sequence: CDR1 SGHNT, CDR2 YYREEE (reference sequence). Trimming took off 0 bases at V and 0 bases at J, with 7 bases between the two ends. The CDR3 length is 15 residues. CDR3 in amino acids: CASSLAGYSNQPQHF. In DNA, the CDR3 is TGTGCCAGCAGCTTGGCAGGTTATAGCAATCAGCCCCAGCATTTT.

V gene TRBV18 combines with J gene TRBJ1-4, with D perhaps matching TRBD1 (5 bases). The CDR3 extends over 14 amino acids. Trimming removed 1 base at V and 2 bases at J, with 5 bases between. The germline CDR1 and CDR2 sequences are KGHSH and LQKENI. The CDR3 region has the DNA TGTGCCAGCTCACCACGGGGGACTAATGAAAAACTGTTTTTT. Protein product: CASSPRGTNEKLFF. The entire variable domain, with the rest obtained from reference TRBV18 and TRBJ1-4, is as follows: NAGVMQNPRHLVRRRGQEARLRCSPMKGHSHVYWYRQLPEEGLKFMVYLQKENIIDESGMPKERFSAEFPKEGPSILRIQQVVRGDSAAYFCASSPRGTNEKLFFGSGTQLSVL.

This chain uses TRBV19 with TRBJ2-7; 10 bases match TRBD1. Germline CDR1 reads LNHDA; CDR2 reads SQIVND (reference sequence). CDR3 length: 15 amino acids. V shed 4 bases, J shed 2 bases, and the junction held 5 bases outside the gene matches. DNA of the CDR3: TGTGCCAGTAGTACACGGGACAGGGGCCCCTACGAGCAGTACTTC. Translation: CASSTRDRGPYEQYF.

The chain has TRBV4-3 and TRBJ2-5; D not resolved. The CDR3 is made up of 15 amino acids. Trimming cost V 0 bases and J 0 bases, with 8 bases left between them. Germline V gene lookup returns CDR1 LGHNA and CDR2 YSLEER. The CDR3 is CASSQDRHYQETQYF. In DNA form, the CDR3 reads TGCGCCAGCAGCCAAGACCGACATTACCAAGAGACCCAGTACTTC.

The chain carries TRBV11-2 and TRBJ1-2; D gene unclear. Germline CDR1 and CDR2: SGHAT and FQNNGV. V lost 0 bases to trimming and J lost 8 bases, with 7 bases between them. The CDR3 loop spans 12 amino acids. CDR3 amino acids: CASSLDKWGYTF. The CDR3 DNA reads as TGTGCCAGCAGCTTAGATAAGTGGGGCTACACCTTC.

V gene TRBV27 combines with J gene TRBJ2-3; D ambiguous. CDR1 and CDR2 (germline): MNHEY, SMNVEV (reference sequence). Trimming left V 4 bases short and J 1 base short, with 9 bases between. The CDR3 consists of 14 residues. The CDR3 spells CASSSGLGTDTQYF. The CDR3 DNA sequence: TGTGCCAGCAGTTCTGGTCTTGGCACAGATACGCAGTATTTT.

V is TRBV27 and J is TRBJ1-5, with 11 positions matching TRBD1. V shed 5 bases and J 2 bases; nucleotides not matched to a gene: 14. Per germline, CDR1 MNHEY and CDR2 SMNVEV (reference sequence). The CDR3 runs 19 residues. CDR3 coding DNA: TGTGCCAGCAGTCCTTTTTCCGGGACAGGGGGTAAGGGCAATCAGCCCCAGCATTTT. Translation gives CASSPFSGTGGKGNQPQHF.

V and J are TRBV29-1 and TRBJ1-5; D perhaps matches TRBD1 (6 bases). CDR3 length: 14 residues. Germline V lookup: CDR1 SQVTM, CDR2 ANQGSEA. The ends were cut back, 4 bases at V and 4 bases at J, with 14 bases in the middle. CDR3 sequence: CSVAITGQNQPQHF. The CDR3 DNA follows: TGCAGCGTTGCAATTACAGGGCAGAATCAGCCCCAGCATTTT.

The genes are TRBV7-2 and TRBJ1-2, with D tentatively TRBD1 (5 bases). Germline values: CDR1 SGHTA, CDR2 FQGNSA. Trimming removed 5 bases at V and 6 bases at J, with 16 bases between. The CDR3 has 14 residues. CDR3 nucleotides: TGTGCCAGCAGCCCAAACAGGCTATGGGATGGCTACACCTTC. Its translation: CASSPNRLWDGYTF.

The V gene is TRBV15, the J gene TRBJ1-1, with a possible D match to TRBD1 (5 bases). In germline, CDR1 is LNHNV, CDR2 YYDKDF (reference sequence). Deletions cut 3 bases from V and 3 bases from J, with 17 bases between. The CDR3 loop spans 16 amino acids. The CDR3 sequence is CATSRSPGGRDTEAFF. The CDR3 DNA sequence: TGTGCCACCAGCAGGTCGCCGGGGGGACGAGACACTGAAGCTTTCTTT.

The chain carries TRBV6-5 and TRBJ2-7, with 12 bases identical to TRBD2. The CDR3 runs to 14 residues. V was clipped by 5 bases and J by 3 bases; unmatched bases: 2. Germline lookup yields CDR1 MNHEY and CDR2 SVGAGI. CDR3 in DNA: TGTGCCAGCAGTCCTAGCGGGAGGGGCTACGAGCAGTACTTC. It codes for CASSPSGRGYEQYF.

The chain is built from TRBV27 and TRBJ1-5; D not resolved. V was clipped by 6 bases and J by 4 bases, with 10 bases between them. The CDR3 is 13 residues long. Germline CDR1 and CDR2: MNHEY and SMNVEV (reference sequence). DNA for the CDR3: TGTGCCAGCAGATTCAAATTGAATCAGCCCCAGCATTTT. Translating gives CASRFKLNQPQHF.

The V gene is TRBV11-2, the J gene TRBJ2-2, with D possibly matching TRBD2 (7 bases). The CDR3 is 15 amino acids. The germline gives CDR1 SGHAT, CDR2 FQNNGV. Between the trimmed V and J ends, which lost 1 base and 7 bases, there was a span of 13 bases. CDR3 sequence: CASSLARGADGELFF. Written as DNA, the CDR3 is TGTGCCAGCAGCTTAGCTCGGGGGGCCGACGGGGAGCTGTTTTTT.

This clone was observed a few times. V usage is TRBV4-2 and J usage is TRBJ1-6; the D gene is possibly TRBD1 (6 bases). V was cut by 3 bases and J by 7 bases, with 10 bases left in between. The CDR3 is 14 residues long. Germline loops: CDR1 LGHNA, CDR2 YNFKEQ. DNA for the CDR3: TGTGCCAGCAGCCAGTTCACAGGGAATTCACCCCTCCACTTT. Encoded protein: CASSQFTGNSPLHF.

This clone has a handful of counts. The CDR3 loop is CAWSGDSRNQPQHF. The CDR3 DNA reads TGTGCCTGGAGTGGAGACAGTCGAAATCAGCCCCAGCATTTT. The V gene is TRBV30, the J gene TRBJ1-5; D might be TRBD1 (5 bases). V dropped 1 base and J dropped 4 bases, with 11 bases sitting between them. Germline V gene sequence: CDR1 GTSNPN, CDR2 SVGIG (reference sequence). CDR3 length equals 14 residues.

The chain uses TRBV5-1 and TRBJ2-7, with D unclear. There are 15 residues in the CDR3. The germline V gene has CDR1 SGHRS and CDR2 YFSETQ. V lost 0 bases, J lost 3 bases, and 13 bases lay in between. The CDR3 is CASSLGQRELYEQYF. CDR3 nucleotide sequence: TGCGCCAGCAGCTTGGGTCAACGAGAACTCTACGAGCAGTACTTC.

The chain joins TRBV30 to TRBJ1-2; D not resolved. With 7 bases removed from V and 3 bases from J, the gap between germline ends came to 15 bases. CDR1 GTSNPN and CDR2 SVGIG come from the germline V gene (reference sequence). This CDR3 spans 13 amino acids. The CDR3, as DNA: TGTGCCTCGGCCATGGGCAGTCACTATGGCTACACCTTC. It is translated as CASAMGSHYGYTF.

The chain recombines TRBV15 with TRBJ1-4; TRBD1 might be the D (5 bases). The CDR3 runs to 15 residues. Germline V lookup: CDR1 LNHNV, CDR2 YYDKDF (reference sequence). Trimming cost V 1 base and J 7 bases, with 13 bases left between them. The CDR3 reads CATSRVRFGGEKLFF. The CDR3 region has the DNA TGTGCCACCAGCAGAGTACGGTTTGGGGGTGAAAAACTGTTTTTT.

In its sample, this clone was seen a few times. The chain combines TRBV7-8 with TRBJ2-7; D is unclear. Germline CDR1 and CDR2: SGHVS and FQNEAQ. V was cut by 1 base and J by 3 bases, with 4 bases left in between. The CDR3 covers 12 residues. Written as DNA, the CDR3 is TGTGCCAGCAGCTTAGTTCACTACGAGCAGTACTTC. This codes for CASSLVHYEQYF.

The genes are TRBV21-1 and TRBJ2-5. TRBV21-1 corresponds to a pseudogene. The CDR3 is 14 amino acids. CDR3 DNA sequence: TGTGCCAGCAGTCGCGGACCGTACCAAGAGACCCAGTACTTC. This codes for CASSRGPYQETQYF.

This clone was observed a few times. CDR3: CASSPQGLTNEKLFF. The CDR3 DNA is TGTGCCAGCAGCCCTCAGGGTTTGACTAATGAAAAACTGTTTTTT. The chain joins TRBV6-4 to TRBJ1-4, with D perhaps TRBD1 (5 bases). The CDR3 totals 15 residues. Trimming cost V 6 bases and J 2 bases, with 13 bases left between them. CDR1 is MRHNA and CDR2 is SNTAGT in the germline V gene.

There are a few counts of this clone. The genes are TRBV4-3 and TRBJ1-5; D might be TRBD1 (5 bases). V lost 3 bases and J lost 3, with 9 bases in between. Germline assignment: CDR1 LGHNA and CDR2 YSLEER. CDR3 length equals 14 residues. DNA for the CDR3: TGCGCCAGCAGCCACCAGGGCGACAATCAGCCCCAGCATTTT. Amino acid sequence: CASSHQGDNQPQHF.

This clone was detected only once. The CDR3 sequence is CASSNYGLAQETQYF. CDR3 bases: TGTGCCAGCTCTAACTATGGACTAGCTCAAGAGACCCAGTACTTC. The chain employs TRBV18 and TRBJ2-5; 8 bases agree with TRBD2. The germline V gene encodes CDR1 KGHSH and CDR2 LQKENI. The CDR3 length is 15 residues. Trimming at V came to 6 bases and at J to 2 bases, leaving 8 bases not matched to a gene.

This clone was observed a few times. The chain recombines TRBV6-5 with TRBJ1-6; D ambiguous. With 2 bases removed from V and 6 bases from J, the gap between germline ends came to 11 bases. Germline V gene lookup returns CDR1 MNHEY and CDR2 SVGAGI. The CDR3 has 15 amino acids. CDR3: CASSYGDMGNSPLHF. DNA for the CDR3: TGTGCCAGCAGTTACGGGGATATGGGTAATTCACCCCTCCACTTT.

The V and J genes are TRBV19 and TRBJ1-1; a weak D match, TRBD1 (5 bases). CDR1 and CDR2 (germline): LNHDA, SQIVND (reference sequence). CDR3 length: 14 residues. Trimming left V 4 bases short and J 0 bases short, with 9 bases between. DNA of the CDR3: TGTGCCAGTAGTAGACGGGACTTGAACACTGAAGCTTTCTTT. Translated, it gives CASSRRDLNTEAFF.

V gene TRBV30 combines with J gene TRBJ1-4; D is ambiguous. The CDR3 contains 13 residues. V shed 4 bases and J shed 2 bases, with 8 bases lying between them. Germline lookup yields CDR1 GTSNPN and CDR2 SVGIG (reference sequence). CDR3 sequence (DNA): TGTGCCTGGACGGAATTCACTAATGAAAAACTGTTTTTT. It yields the protein CAWTEFTNEKLFF.

This clone came up a few times. The CDR3 sequence: CASSETFLNQPQHF. The CDR3 bases are TGTGCCAGCAGTGAAACCTTCCTTAATCAGCCCCAGCATTTT. The J gene is TRBJ1-5, the V gene TRBV6-1; D is unresolved. V lost 2 bases, J lost 4 bases, and 9 bases lay in between. Germline V CDR1 and CDR2: MNHNS, SASEGT. This CDR3 spans 14 amino acids.

V usage is TRBV9 and J usage is TRBJ2-1; possibly TRBD1 for D (7 bases). From germline, CDR1 is SGDLS and CDR2 YYNGEE. CDR3 length: 16 residues. The V end was cut by 1 base, the J end by 9 bases, with 20 bases between. CDR3 loop: CASSVSLAGGDSEQFF. The CDR3 DNA follows: TGTGCCAGCAGCGTATCCCTAGCTGGAGGGGACAGTGAGCAGTTCTTC.